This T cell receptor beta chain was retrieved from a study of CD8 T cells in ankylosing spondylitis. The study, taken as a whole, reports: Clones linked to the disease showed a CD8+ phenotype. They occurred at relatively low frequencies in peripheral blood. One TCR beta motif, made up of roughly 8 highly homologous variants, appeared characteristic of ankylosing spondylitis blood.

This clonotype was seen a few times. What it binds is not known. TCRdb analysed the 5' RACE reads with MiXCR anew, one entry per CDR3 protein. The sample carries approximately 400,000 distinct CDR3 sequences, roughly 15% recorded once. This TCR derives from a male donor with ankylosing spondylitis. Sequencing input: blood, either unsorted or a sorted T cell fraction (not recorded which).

CDR3 sequence reads: CSATSPGGRNIQYF. The CDR3 bases are TGCAGTGCCACATCCCCGGGCGGGAGAAACATTCAGTACTTC. The chain has TRBV20-1 and TRBJ2-4; 7 bases match TRBD2. The CDR3 totals 14 residues. J was trimmed by 6 bases and V by 6 bases; bases with no gene match: 11. Germline-derived CDR1 and CDR2 are DFQATT and SNEGSKA (reference sequence).